This T cell receptor (beta chain) was recorded in a study of shared clonotypes between healthy human individuals. Study information: Participating donors consisted of a couple of women and a few men aged 18 to 49. Researchers assigned three CD4 naive, three CD4 memory, two CD8 naive and one CD8 memory plate to each donor. Regarding the study as a whole: As a rule, naive subsets had a larger estimated richness than memory subsets.

The data were produced by immunoSEQ multiplex PCR, yet TCRdb's version contains in-frame clones alone and is incomplete. The sample contains approximately 1,500,000 clones, 98% of which appear only once. Details on this clone: Its antigen is currently unknown.

The length of the CDR3 is 14 residues. The germline V and J ends were trimmed by 6 bases and 5 bases, with 16 bases remaining between them. The germline gives CDR1 LNHNV, CDR2 YYDKDF (reference sequence). The chain employs TRBV15 and TRBJ1-1; maybe TRBD1 (5 bases). Sequences were obtained from naive CD4+ T cells sorted from blood. The subset denotes: CD45RA+ positively selected. This sequence originates from a man under 40 in good health. CDR3 sequence: CATRTGGAGTEAFF. The CDR3, as DNA: TGTGCCACCAGAACCGGCGGAGCAGGGACTGAAGCTTTCTTT.